The 9 T cell receptor beta chains reported below all come from one sample, sequenced in a study of T cell responses to AZD1222 COVID-19 vaccine. Profiled with immunoSEQ multiplex PCR; TCRdb holds only in-frame clones, not every one. The profile covers around 140,000 clones, with over 85% appearing a single time and roughly 5% taken by the ten largest. The material sequenced was peripheral blood, taken on day 0 of AZD1222 vaccination. The receptors come from an adult in good health.

The rearrangement uses TRBV2 and TRBJ2-7; TRBD2 matches 10 bases. Trimming removed 3 bases from V and 7 bases from J; junction bases left unmatched: 6. In germline, CDR1 is SNHLY, CDR2 FYNNEI. The CDR3 length is 14 residues. This chain's CDR3 is CASSDPAGGLEQYF. DNA for the CDR3: TGTGCCAGCAGTGACCCAGCGGGGGGGCTTGAGCAGTACTTC.

The V and J genes are TRBV28 and TRBJ2-3; 7 nucleotides agree with TRBD2. The junction had 12 bases not matched to a gene; V was cut back by 5 bases and J by 4 bases. The germline V gene has CDR1 MDHEN and CDR2 SYDVKM. CDR3 size: 16 residues. CDR3 DNA: TGTGCCAGCAGTGGCGACGCTAGCGGCTTGCCAGATACGCAGTATTTT. Protein product: CASSGDASGLPDTQYF.

V gene TRBV6-1 combines with J gene TRBJ2-1; 10 nucleotides agree with TRBD2. J gave up 9 bases and V 3 bases, and 8 bases lay outside the gene matches. The CDR3 runs to 15 residues. Germline CDR1 is MNHNS and CDR2 is SASEGT. DNA of the CDR3: TGTGCCAGCAGTGATGAACTAGCGGGGAACCCTGAGCAGTTCTTC. This codes for CASSDELAGNPEQFF.

The V and J genes are TRBV18 and TRBJ1-1, with D unresolved. CDR3 length equals 15 residues. CDR1 KGHSH and CDR2 LQKENI come from the germline V gene. The V end lost 6 bases, the J end lost 1 base, and 15 bases lay between the germline ends. The CDR3 DNA is TGTGCCAGCTCCCCCAGAGGAGGATCGAACACTGAAGCTTTCTTT. Its protein product is CASSPRGGSNTEAFF.

CDR3 nucleotide sequence: TGCGCCAGCAGCCAAGTTTCCGAGACAGATACGCAGTATTTT. It is translated as CASSQVSETDTQYF. This rearrangement joins TRBV4-1 to TRBJ2-3; D gene uncertain. The CDR3 has 14 amino acids. CDR1 is MGHRA and CDR2 is YSYEKL in the germline V gene. V was pared by 1 base and J by 3 bases, with 8 bases between.

The chain combines TRBV7-8 with TRBJ2-7, with 8 bases identical to TRBD2. Trimming removed 6 bases from V and 6 bases from J; junction bases left unmatched: 19. Germline CDR1 and CDR2: SGHVS and FQNEAQ. This CDR3 spans 17 amino acids. Written as DNA, the CDR3 is TGTGCCAGCAGTTCCGCCTATAAGCGGGAGTTACGGAGCGAGCAGTACTTC. This gives the protein CASSSAYKRELRSEQYF.

The rearrangement joins TRBV7-2 to TRBJ2-5; D unresolved. V gave up 5 bases and J gave up 3 bases, with 7 bases separating them. This CDR3 is built from 12 residues. CDR1 and CDR2 (germline): SGHTA, FQGNSA. The DNA for the CDR3 is TGTGCCAGCAGCCGTTATAAAGAGACCCAGTACTTC. It is translated as CASSRYKETQYF. The full variable domain, rest sourced from reference TRBV7-2 and TRBJ2-5, is GAGVSQSPSNKVTEKGKDVELRCDPISGHTALYWYRQSLGQGLEFLIYFQGNSAPDKSGLPSDRFSAERTGGSVSTLTIQRTQQEDSAVYLCASSRYKETQYFGPGTRLLVL.

The chain joins TRBV19 to TRBJ2-7; 8 bases align to TRBD1. The trim removed 3 bases at V and 3 bases at J, leaving 7 bases unmatched. This CDR3 contains 15 residues. CDR1 and CDR2 from the germline V gene are LNHDA and SQIVND (reference sequence). The chain's CDR3 is CASSIDGRGHYEQYF. The CDR3 DNA sequence: TGTGCCAGTAGTATTGACGGCAGGGGGCACTACGAGCAGTACTTC. The full variable domain, completed using reference TRBV19 and TRBJ2-7, is DGGITQSPKYLFRKEGQNVTLSCEQNLNHDAMYWYRQDPGQGLRLIYYSQIVNDFQKGDIAEGYSVSREKKESFPLTVTSAQKNPTAFYLCASSIDGRGHYEQYFGPGTRLTVT.

This sequence joins TRBV5-1 and TRBJ2-3; 10 bases align to TRBD2. Losses at the gene ends were 4 bases for V and 0 bases for J; bases not matched to a gene: 8. Germline V gene sequence: CDR1 SGHRS, CDR2 YFSETQ. CDR3 length equals 17 residues. The CDR3 coding sequence is TGCGCCAGCAGCAGATCTCGGACTAGCGGAAGCACAGATACGCAGTATTTT. It yields the protein CASSRSRTSGSTDTQYF.